This T cell receptor (beta chain) was sequenced in a study of cytomegalovirus exposure and HLA in healthy donors. This clone occurred once. Its antigen is still unknown. Germline V CDR1 and CDR2: MDHEN, SYDVKM. The CDR3 has 16 residues. Between the trimmed V and J ends, which lost 4 bases and 0 bases, there was a span of 13 bases. Study outcomes and limitations: In the 120 or so validation repertoires, more than 85% of cluster scores exceeded 0, per a later analysis. TCR sequences were mostly rare, though some public TCRs occurred in many donors. The study put some 160 TCR beta chains on its list as cytomegalovirus-associated. Using the classifier, cytomegalovirus status was reportedly diagnosed with high specificity and sensitivity.

The data were produced by immunoSEQ multiplex PCR, yet TCRdb's version contains in-frame clones alone and is incomplete. Here the sample spans some 250,000 clones, about 90% being singletons. The chain recombines TRBV28 with TRBJ1-3, with D unresolved. This sequence was found in a woman in her thirties in good health and CMV-seropositive. Sequenced: PBMCs. The CDR3 sequence is CASSSQIQYSGNTIYF. The CDR3 region has the DNA TGTGCCAGCAGTTCTCAGATACAGTACTCTGGAAACACCATATATTTT.